These T cell receptor beta chains were read from a single sample in a study of T-cell memory formation after mild COVID-19. TCRdb redid the calling of the 5' RACE reads with MiXCR, one entry per CDR3 protein. Seen here are about 620,000 distinct CDR3 sequences, more than 15% observed once, and the top ten hold around 13%. Sequencing was carried out using PBMCs or a T cell subset sorted from them (not recorded which). The source of these receptors is an adult woman who had mild COVID-19 (a few samples of this study predate the infection). Cell type and time point are not known. Both conserved end residues are part of each CDR3. Each record gives: D gene, V gene, clone size, J gene, CDR3 DNA, CDR3 protein. The D gene is left open where the match is weak. The size of a clone is reported for some rows only, either as once, few or many, or as a class for expanded clones.

>.|TRBV18|once|TRBJ1-3
TGTGCCAGCTCACCACTGCGGCAGTCGGACTCTGGAAACACCATATATTTT
CASSPLRQSDSGNTIYF
>.|TRBV20-1|few|TRBJ2-1
TGCAGTGCTAGGGTCTCCCTGGACTCTAACGTCAATGAGCAGTTCTTC
CSARVSLDSNVNEQFF
>TRBD1|TRBV7-6|few|TRBJ1-3
TGTGCCAGCAGCCCCACAGGGGTCGGAAACACCATATATTTT
CASSPTGVGNTIYF
>TRBD2|TRBV5-1|few|TRBJ2-1
TGCGCCAGCAGCTTGGCCTACGAGACTAGCCTTAATGAGCAGTTCTTC
CASSLAYETSLNEQFF
>.|TRBV7-9|.|TRBJ2-1
TGTGCCAGCAGCTTACTCTTGGGCAATGAGCAGTTCTTC
CASSLLLGNEQFF
>.|TRBV29-1|few|TRBJ2-7
TGCAGCGTTGACAACCCGCAGGGCCACGAGCAGTACTTC
CSVDNPQGHEQYF
>.|TRBV5-1|.|TRBJ1-2
TGCGCCAGCAGCTTGGTAGCAGTCGGGTATGGCTACACCTTC
CASSLVAVGYGYTF
>TRBD1|TRBV7-9|.|TRBJ1-1
TGTGCCAGCAGCTTAAACGCCGGGACAGGGGATGAAGCTTTCTTT
CASSLNAGTGDEAFF
>.|TRBV6-1|.|TRBJ1-3
TGTGCCAGCAGTGAAGCTCTCAGGGCGAGCTCTGGAAACACCATATATTTT
CASSEALRASSGNTIYF
>.|TRBV27|few|TRBJ1-3
TGTGCCAACAAGGGAGGAGGGGAGATTCACTCTGGAAACACCATATATTTT
CANKGGGEIHSGNTIYF
>TRBD1|TRBV7-8|.|TRBJ1-4
TGTGCCAGCAGTGAATTGGACAGGGAAGCTAGACTGTTTTTT
CASSELDREARLFF
>TRBD2|TRBV2|many|TRBJ2-1
TGTGCCAGCAACCTAGGGACTACGTTTGAGCAGTTCTTC
CASNLGTTFEQFF
>.|TRBV5-1|few|TRBJ1-1
TGCGCCAGCAGCTTATTGACAGAGCTGAACACTGAAGCTTTCTTT
CASSLLTELNTEAFF
>TRBD2|TRBV5-1|.|TRBJ2-2
TGCGCCAGCAGCTGGGGGGGAGCGAACACCGGGGAGCTGTTTTTT
CASSWGGANTGELFF
>.|TRBV12-3/TRBV12-4|.|TRBJ1-1
TGTGCCAGCAGTTTGGGAAGCAGGGGAGGCCGGAACACTGAAGCTTTCTTT
CASSLGSRGGRNTEAFF
>.|TRBV7-9|few|TRBJ1-1
TGTGCCAGCAGCTATGGCAGCCCTGACGCTTTCTTT
CASSYGSPDAFF
>.|TRBV11-2|few|TRBJ1-2
TGTGCCAGCAGCTTGGGGGTATATGGCTACACCTTC
CASSLGVYGYTF
>TRBD2|TRBV15|.|TRBJ2-3
TGTGCCACTGGAAGGACTAGGGGCACAGATACGCAGTATTTT
CATGRTRGTDTQYF